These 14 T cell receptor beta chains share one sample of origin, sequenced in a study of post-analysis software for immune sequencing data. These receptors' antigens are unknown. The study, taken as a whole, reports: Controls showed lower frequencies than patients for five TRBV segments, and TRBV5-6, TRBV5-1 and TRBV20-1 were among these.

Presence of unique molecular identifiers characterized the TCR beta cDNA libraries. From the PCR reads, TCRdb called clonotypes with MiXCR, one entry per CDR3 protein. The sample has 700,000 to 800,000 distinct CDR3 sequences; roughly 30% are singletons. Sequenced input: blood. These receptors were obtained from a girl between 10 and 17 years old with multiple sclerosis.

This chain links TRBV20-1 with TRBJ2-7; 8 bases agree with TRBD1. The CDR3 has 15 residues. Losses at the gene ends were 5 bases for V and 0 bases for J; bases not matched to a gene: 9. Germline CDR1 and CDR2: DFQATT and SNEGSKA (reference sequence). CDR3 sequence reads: CSAVPWTGSSYEQYF. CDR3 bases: TGCAGTGCTGTGCCCTGGACAGGGAGCTCCTACGAGCAGTACTTC.

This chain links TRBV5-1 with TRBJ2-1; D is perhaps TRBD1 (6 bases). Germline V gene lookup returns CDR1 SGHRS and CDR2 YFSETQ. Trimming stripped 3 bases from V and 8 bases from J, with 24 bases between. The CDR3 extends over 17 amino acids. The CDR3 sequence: CASSSTQGSRLGDEQFF. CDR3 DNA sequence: TGCGCCAGCAGCTCGACCCAGGGGTCGCGGCTAGGCGATGAGCAGTTCTTC.

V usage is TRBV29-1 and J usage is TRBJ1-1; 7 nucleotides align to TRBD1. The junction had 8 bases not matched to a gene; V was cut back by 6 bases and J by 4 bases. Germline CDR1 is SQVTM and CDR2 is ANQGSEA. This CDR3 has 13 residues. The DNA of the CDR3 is TGCAGCGTCACAGCAGGGGGGGGCACTGAAGCTTTCTTT. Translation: CSVTAGGGTEAFF.

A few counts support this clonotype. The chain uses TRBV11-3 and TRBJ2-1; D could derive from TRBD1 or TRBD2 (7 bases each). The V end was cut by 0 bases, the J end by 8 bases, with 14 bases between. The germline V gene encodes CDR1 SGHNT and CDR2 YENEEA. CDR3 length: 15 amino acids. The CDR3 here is CASSLDGRGLDEQFF. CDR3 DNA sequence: TGTGCCAGCAGCTTAGATGGGAGGGGGCTGGATGAGCAGTTCTTC.

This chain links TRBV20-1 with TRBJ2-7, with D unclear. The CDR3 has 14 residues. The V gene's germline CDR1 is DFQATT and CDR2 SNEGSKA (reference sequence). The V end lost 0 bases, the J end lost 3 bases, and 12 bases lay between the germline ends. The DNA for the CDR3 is TGCAGTGCTAGAGATCTCGGGCAGATCTACGAGCAGTACTTC. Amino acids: CSARDLGQIYEQYF.

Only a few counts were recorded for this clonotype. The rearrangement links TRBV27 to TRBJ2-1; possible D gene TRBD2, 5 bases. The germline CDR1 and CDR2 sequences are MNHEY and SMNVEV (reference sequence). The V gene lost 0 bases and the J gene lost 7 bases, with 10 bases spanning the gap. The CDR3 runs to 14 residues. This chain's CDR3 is CASSLSPSWNEQFF. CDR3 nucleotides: TGTGCCAGCAGTTTATCTCCTAGCTGGAATGAGCAGTTCTTC.

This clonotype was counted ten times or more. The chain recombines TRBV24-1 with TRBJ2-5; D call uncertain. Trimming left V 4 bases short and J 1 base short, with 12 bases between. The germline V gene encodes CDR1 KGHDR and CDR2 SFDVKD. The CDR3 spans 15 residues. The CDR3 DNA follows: TGTGCCACCAGTGACCCCGGACCGGCCCAAGAGACCCAGTACTTC. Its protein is CATSDPGPAQETQYF.

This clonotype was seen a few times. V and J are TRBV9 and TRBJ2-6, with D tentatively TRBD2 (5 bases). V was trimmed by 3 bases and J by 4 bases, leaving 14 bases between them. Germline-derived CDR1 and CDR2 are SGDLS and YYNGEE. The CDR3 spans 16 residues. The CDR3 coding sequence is TGTGCCAGCAGCGCCCAGAGGAGGATCGGGGCCAACGTCCTGACTTTC. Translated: CASSAQRRIGANVLTF.

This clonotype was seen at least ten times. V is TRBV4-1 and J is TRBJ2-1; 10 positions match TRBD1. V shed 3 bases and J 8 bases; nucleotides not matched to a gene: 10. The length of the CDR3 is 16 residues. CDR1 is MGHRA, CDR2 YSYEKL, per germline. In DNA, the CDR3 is TGCGCCAGCAGCCACAACAGACAGGGGGCTAAGGATGAGCAGTTCTTC. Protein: CASSHNRQGAKDEQFF.

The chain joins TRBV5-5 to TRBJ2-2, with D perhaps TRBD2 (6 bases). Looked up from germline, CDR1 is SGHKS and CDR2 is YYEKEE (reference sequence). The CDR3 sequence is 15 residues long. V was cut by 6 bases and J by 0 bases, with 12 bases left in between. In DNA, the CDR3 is TGTGCCAGCACGCCGGGACTGACGAACACCGGGGAGCTGTTTTTT. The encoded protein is CASTPGLTNTGELFF.

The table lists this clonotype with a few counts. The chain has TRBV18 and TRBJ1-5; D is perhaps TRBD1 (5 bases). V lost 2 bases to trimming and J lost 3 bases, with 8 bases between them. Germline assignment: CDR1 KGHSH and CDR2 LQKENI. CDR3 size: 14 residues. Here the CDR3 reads CASSPGAVNQPQHF. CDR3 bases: TGTGCCAGCTCACCAGGGGCCGTCAATCAGCCCCAGCATTTT.

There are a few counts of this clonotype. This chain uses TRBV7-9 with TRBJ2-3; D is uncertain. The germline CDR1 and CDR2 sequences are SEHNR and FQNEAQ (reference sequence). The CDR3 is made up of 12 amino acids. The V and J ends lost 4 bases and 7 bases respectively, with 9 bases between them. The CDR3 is CASSSSPNTQYF. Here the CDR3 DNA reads TGTGCCAGCAGCTCTAGTCCTAATACGCAGTATTTT. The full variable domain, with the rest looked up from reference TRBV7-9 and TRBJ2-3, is DTGVSQNPRHKITKRGQNVTFRCDPISEHNRLYWYRQTLGQGPEFLTYFQNEAQLEKSRLLSDRFSAERPKGSFSTLEIQRTEQGDSAMYLCASSSSPNTQYFGPGTRLTVL.

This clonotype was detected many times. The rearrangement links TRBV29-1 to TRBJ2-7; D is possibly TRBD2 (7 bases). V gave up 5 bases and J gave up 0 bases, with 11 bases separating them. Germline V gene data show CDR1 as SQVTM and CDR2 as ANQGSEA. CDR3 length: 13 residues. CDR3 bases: TGCAGCGTTAACGGGGGGCACTCCTACGAGCAGTACTTC. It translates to CSVNGGHSYEQYF.

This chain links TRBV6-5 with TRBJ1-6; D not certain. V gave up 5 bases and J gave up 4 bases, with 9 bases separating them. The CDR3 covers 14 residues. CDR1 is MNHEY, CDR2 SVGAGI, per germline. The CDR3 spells CASSPSLYNSPLHF. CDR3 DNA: TGTGCCAGCAGTCCCAGCCTTTATAATTCACCCCTCCACTTT.